What follows are 8 T cell receptor beta chains derived from one specimen sequenced in a study of T cells of healthy individuals. TCRdb itself ran the 5' RACE reads through MiXCR, one entry per CDR3 protein. The sample consists of tens of thousands of distinct CDR3 sequences, approximately 5.4% of them appearing once. Source of these receptors: a female donor in good health.

This clonotype was seen ten or more times. This chain uses TRBV5-5 with TRBJ2-1; 8 positions agree with TRBD2. Losses at the gene ends were 0 bases for V and 6 bases for J; bases not matched to a gene: 2. The CDR3 is made up of 14 amino acids. Germline CDR1 SGHKS, CDR2 YYEKEE (reference sequence). Here the CDR3 reads CASSLGLARNEQFF. The CDR3 DNA reads TGTGCCAGCAGCTTGGGACTAGCGCGCAATGAGCAGTTCTTC.

This clonotype has a count of ten or more. The chain joins TRBV5-1 to TRBJ2-3; TRBD2 agrees at 7 bases. The CDR3 length is 16 residues. Trimming took 0 bases from V and 3 from J; bases not matched to a gene: 7. CDR1 and CDR2 from the germline V gene are SGHRS and YFSETQ. The CDR3 reads CASSLDIGGSTDTQYF. The CDR3 DNA reads TGCGCCAGCAGCTTGGATATTGGCGGGAGTACAGATACGCAGTATTTT.

V gene TRBV2 combines with J gene TRBJ2-3; 9 bases map to TRBD2. V gave up 2 bases and J gave up 3 bases; unmatched junction bases: 3. Germline-derived CDR1 and CDR2 are SNHLY and FYNNEI. The CDR3 spans 15 residues. The CDR3 bases are TGTGCCAGCAGTGAAAGACTAGCGGTGACAGATACGCAGTATTTT. Its translation: CASSERLAVTDTQYF.

The table lists this clonotype with many counts. The genes are TRBV6-5 and TRBJ1-5; D unresolved. Trimming pared 6 bases from V and 0 bases from J, leaving 9 bases between. The CDR3 consists of 14 residues. Germline CDR1 reads MNHEY; CDR2 reads SVGAGI. The CDR3 spells CASRNRGSNQPQHF. For the CDR3, the DNA is TGTGCCAGCAGGAATCGGGGTAGCAATCAGCCCCAGCATTTT.

This clonotype was observed at least ten times. The J gene is TRBJ1-1, the V gene TRBV5-1; no clear D. Germline CDR1 is SGHRS and CDR2 is YFSETQ. The V end lost 4 bases, the J end lost 0 bases, and 10 bases lay between the germline ends. The CDR3 has 14 amino acids. CDR3 in DNA: TGCGCCAGCAGCCTATGGTCCATGAACACTGAAGCTTTCTTT. This codes for CASSLWSMNTEAFF.

This clonotype was counted only a few times. The chain is built from TRBV6-5 and TRBJ2-7; tentatively, D is TRBD2 (6 bases). The CDR3 has 14 residues. Trimming stripped 6 bases from V and 1 base from J, with 13 bases between. Germline V gene data show CDR1 as MNHEY and CDR2 as SVGAGI. The CDR3 sequence is CASSPQRVSYEQYF. The CDR3 bases are TGTGCCAGCAGCCCCCAGCGGGTTTCCTACGAGCAGTACTTC.

This clonotype appeared many times. J is TRBJ2-1 and V is TRBV6-1; TRBD1 is a possible D gene (6 bases). CDR1 is MNHNS, CDR2 SASEGT, per germline. The V end lost 4 bases, the J end lost 8 bases, and 12 bases lay between the germline ends. The CDR3 is 13 amino acids. CDR3 in amino acids: CASSVTGLDEQFF. The CDR3 nucleotides are TGTGCCAGCAGTGTTACAGGGCTGGATGAGCAGTTCTTC.

This clonotype was detected ten times or more. This chain connects TRBV6-2 or TRBV6-3 to TRBJ1-2; D is ambiguous. The V and J ends lost 7 bases and 1 base respectively, with 13 bases between them. Per germline, CDR1 MNHEY and CDR2 SVGEGT. The CDR3 extends over 14 amino acids. Written as DNA, the CDR3 is TGTGCCAGCACGCCCCCGACCGGTAACTATGGCTACACCTTC. Translating gives CASTPPTGNYGYTF.